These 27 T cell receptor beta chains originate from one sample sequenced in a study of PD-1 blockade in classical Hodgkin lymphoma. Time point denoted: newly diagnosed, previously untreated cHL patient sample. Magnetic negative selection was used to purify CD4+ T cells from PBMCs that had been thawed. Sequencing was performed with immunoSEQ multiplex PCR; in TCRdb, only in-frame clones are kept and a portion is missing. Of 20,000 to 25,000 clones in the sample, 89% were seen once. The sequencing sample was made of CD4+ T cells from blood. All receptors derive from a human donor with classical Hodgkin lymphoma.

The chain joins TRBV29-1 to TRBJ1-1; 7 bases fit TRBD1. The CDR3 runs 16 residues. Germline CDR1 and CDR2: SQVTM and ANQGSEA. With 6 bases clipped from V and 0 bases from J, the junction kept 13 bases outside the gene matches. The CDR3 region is CSVGGTALSLNTEAFF. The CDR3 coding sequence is TGCAGCGTGGGCGGGACAGCACTAAGTTTGAACACTGAAGCTTTCTTT.

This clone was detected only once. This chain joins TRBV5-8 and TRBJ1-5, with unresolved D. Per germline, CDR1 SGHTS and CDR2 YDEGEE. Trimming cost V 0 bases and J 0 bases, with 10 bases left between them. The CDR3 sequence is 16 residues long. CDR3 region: CASSLGQAGSNQPQHF. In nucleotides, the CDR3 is TGTGCCAGCAGCTTGGGTCAGGCTGGTAGCAATCAGCCCCAGCATTTT.

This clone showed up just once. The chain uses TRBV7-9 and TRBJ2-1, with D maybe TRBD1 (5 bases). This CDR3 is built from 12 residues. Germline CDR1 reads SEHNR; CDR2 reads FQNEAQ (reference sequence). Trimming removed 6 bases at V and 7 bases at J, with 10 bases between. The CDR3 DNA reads TGTGCCAGCAGGGTCTCAGGGAATGAGCAGTTCTTC. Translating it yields CASRVSGNEQFF.

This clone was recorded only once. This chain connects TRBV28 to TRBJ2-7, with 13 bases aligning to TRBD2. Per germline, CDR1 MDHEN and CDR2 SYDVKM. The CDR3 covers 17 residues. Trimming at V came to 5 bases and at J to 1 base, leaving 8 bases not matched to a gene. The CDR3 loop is CASSVKGLAGRSYEQYF. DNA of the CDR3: TGTGCCAGCAGTGTGAAGGGACTAGCGGGGAGGTCCTACGAGCAGTACTTC. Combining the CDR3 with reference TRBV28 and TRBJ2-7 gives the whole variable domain DVKVTQSSRYLVKRTGEKVFLECVQDMDHENMFWYRQDPGLGLRLIYFSYDVKMKEKGDIPEGYSVSREKKERFSLILESASTNQTSMYLCASSVKGLAGRSYEQYFGPGTRLTVT.

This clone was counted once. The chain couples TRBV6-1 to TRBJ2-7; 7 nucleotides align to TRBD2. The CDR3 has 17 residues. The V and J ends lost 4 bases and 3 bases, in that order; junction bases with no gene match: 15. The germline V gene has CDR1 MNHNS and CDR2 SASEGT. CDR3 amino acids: CASSVPTKVASGYEQYF. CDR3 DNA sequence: TGTGCCAGCAGTGTCCCTACAAAGGTGGCTAGCGGCTACGAGCAGTACTTC.

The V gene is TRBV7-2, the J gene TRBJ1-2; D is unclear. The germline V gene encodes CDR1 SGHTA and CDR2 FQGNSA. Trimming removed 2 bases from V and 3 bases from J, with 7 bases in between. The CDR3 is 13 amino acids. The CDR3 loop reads CASSLSSDYGYTF. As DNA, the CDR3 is TGTGCCAGCAGCTTAAGCTCCGACTATGGCTACACCTTC. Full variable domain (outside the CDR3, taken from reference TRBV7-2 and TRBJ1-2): GAGVSQSPSNKVTEKGKDVELRCDPISGHTALYWYRQSLGQGLEFLIYFQGNSAPDKSGLPSDRFSAERTGGSVSTLTIQRTQQEDSAVYLCASSLSSDYGYTFGSGTRLTVV.

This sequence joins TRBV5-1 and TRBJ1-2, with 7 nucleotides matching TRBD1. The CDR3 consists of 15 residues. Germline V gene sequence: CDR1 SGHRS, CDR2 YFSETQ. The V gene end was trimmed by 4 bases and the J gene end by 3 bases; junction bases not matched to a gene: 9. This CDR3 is CASSRDRAIDYGYTF. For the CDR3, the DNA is TGCGCCAGCAGCCGCGACAGGGCTATCGACTATGGCTACACCTTC.

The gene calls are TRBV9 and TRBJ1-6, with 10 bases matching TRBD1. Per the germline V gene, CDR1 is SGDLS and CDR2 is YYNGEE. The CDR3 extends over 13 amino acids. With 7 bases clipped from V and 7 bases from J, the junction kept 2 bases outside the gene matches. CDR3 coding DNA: TGTGCCAGCCGGGGACAGGGGAATTCACCCCTCCACTTT. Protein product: CASRGQGNSPLHF.

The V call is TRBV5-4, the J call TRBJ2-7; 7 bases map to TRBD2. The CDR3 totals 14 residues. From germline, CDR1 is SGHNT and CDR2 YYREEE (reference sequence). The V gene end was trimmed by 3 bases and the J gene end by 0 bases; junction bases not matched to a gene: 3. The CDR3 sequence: CASSWGGSSYEQYF. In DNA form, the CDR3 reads TGTGCCAGCAGCTGGGGGGGGAGCTCCTACGAGCAGTACTTC.

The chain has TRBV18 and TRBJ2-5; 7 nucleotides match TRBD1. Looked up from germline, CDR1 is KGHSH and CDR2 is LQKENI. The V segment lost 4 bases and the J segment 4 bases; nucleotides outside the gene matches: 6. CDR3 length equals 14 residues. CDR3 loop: CASSQTTGVETQYF. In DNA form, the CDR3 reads TGTGCCAGCTCACAAACTACAGGGGTAGAGACCCAGTACTTC.

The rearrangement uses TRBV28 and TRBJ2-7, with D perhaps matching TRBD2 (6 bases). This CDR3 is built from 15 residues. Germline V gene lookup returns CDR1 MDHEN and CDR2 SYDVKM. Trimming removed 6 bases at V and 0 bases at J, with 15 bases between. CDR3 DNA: TGTGCCAGCAGATCTTACCGGGGGACCTCCTACGAGCAGTACTTC. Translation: CASRSYRGTSYEQYF.

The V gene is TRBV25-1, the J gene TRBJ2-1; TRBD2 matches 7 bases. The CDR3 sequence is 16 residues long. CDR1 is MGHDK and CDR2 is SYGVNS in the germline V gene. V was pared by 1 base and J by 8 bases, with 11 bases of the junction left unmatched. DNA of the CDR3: TGTGCCAGCAGTGAATTTGGGGGGGAGGGCTCCTATGAGCAGTTCTTC. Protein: CASSEFGGEGSYEQFF.

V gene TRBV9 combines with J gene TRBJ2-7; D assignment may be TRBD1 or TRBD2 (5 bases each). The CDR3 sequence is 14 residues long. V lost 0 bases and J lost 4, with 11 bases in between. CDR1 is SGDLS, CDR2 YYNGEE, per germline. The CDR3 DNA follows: TGTGCCAGCAGCGTAGGAGGGGCAGGGTACGAGCAGTACTTC. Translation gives CASSVGGAGYEQYF. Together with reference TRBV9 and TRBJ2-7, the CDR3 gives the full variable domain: DSGVTQTPKHLITATGQRVTLRCSPRSGDLSVYWYQQSLDQGLQFLIQYYNGEERAKGNILERFSAQQFPDLHSELNLSSLELGDSALYFCASSVGGAGYEQYFGPGTRLTVT.

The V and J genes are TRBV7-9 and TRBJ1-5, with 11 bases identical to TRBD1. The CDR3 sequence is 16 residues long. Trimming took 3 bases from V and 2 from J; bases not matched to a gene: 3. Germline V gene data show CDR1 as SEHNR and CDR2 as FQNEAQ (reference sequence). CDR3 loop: CASSLDRGLGNQPQHF. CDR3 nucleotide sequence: TGTGCCAGCAGCTTGGACAGGGGGCTCGGCAATCAGCCCCAGCATTTT.

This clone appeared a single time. In nucleotides, the CDR3 is TGTGCCAGCAGCCAAGATAGGGGACAGGGGATGTCCGGGGAGCTGTTTTTT. This translates into CASSQDRGQGMSGELFF. This chain links TRBV5-4 with TRBJ2-2, with 10 bases matching TRBD1. Trimming took 4 bases from V and 6 from J; bases not matched to a gene: 12. The CDR3 is 17 residues long. The germline CDR1 and CDR2 sequences are SGHNT and YYREEE (reference sequence).

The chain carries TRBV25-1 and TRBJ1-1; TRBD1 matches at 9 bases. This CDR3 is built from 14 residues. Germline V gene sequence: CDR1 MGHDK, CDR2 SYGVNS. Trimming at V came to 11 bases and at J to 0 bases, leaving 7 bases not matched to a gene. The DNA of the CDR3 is TGTGCCGCCCGAGGGACAGGGATGAACACTGAAGCTTTCTTT. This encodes CAARGTGMNTEAFF.

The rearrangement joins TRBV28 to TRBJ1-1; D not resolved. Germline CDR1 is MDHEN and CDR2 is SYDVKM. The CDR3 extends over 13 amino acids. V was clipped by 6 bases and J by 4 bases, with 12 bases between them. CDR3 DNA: TGTGCCAGCAGCCCCACAGTGAGCACTGAAGCTTTCTTT. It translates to CASSPTVSTEAFF.

The CDR3 region is CASSLNPGAVGNTIYF. For the CDR3, the DNA is TGTGCCAGCAGTTTAAATCCGGGGGCGGTTGGAAACACCATATATTTT. The genes are TRBV28 and TRBJ1-3; D might be TRBD1 (6 bases). V was trimmed by 2 bases and J by 3 bases, leaving 14 bases between them. This CDR3 spans 16 amino acids. Germline V gives CDR1 MDHEN, CDR2 SYDVKM. The whole variable domain, filled in from reference TRBV28 and TRBJ1-3, reads DVKVTQSSRYLVKRTGEKVFLECVQDMDHENMFWYRQDPGLGLRLIYFSYDVKMKEKGDIPEGYSVSREKKERFSLILESASTNQTSMYLCASSLNPGAVGNTIYFGEGSWLTVV.

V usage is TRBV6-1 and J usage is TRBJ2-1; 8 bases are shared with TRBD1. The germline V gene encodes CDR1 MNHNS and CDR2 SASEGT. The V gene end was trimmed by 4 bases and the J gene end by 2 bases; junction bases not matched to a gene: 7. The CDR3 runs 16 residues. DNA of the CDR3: TGTGCCAGCAGTGCACTCCGGGACAGGCCCTACAATGAGCAGTTCTTC. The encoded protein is CASSALRDRPYNEQFF.

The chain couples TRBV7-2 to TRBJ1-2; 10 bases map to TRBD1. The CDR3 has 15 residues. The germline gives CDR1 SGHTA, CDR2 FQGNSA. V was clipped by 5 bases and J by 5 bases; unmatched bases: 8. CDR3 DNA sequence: TGTGCCAGCAGCCGCTCATCGGACAGGGGGTATGGCTACACCTTC. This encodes CASSRSSDRGYGYTF.

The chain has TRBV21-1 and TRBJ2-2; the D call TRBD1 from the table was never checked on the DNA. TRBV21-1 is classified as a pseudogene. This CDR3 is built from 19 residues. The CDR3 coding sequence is TGTGCCAGCAGCAAAGTGGGGCCCAAGACAGGGGCGAACACCGGGGAGCTGTTTTTT. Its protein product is CASSKVGPKTGANTGELFF.

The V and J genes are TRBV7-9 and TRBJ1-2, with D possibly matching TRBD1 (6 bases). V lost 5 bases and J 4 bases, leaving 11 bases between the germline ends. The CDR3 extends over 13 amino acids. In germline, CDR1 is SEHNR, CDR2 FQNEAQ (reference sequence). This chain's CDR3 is CASSPGQRYGYTF. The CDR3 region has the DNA TGTGCCAGCAGCCCTGGACAGCGCTATGGCTACACCTTC.

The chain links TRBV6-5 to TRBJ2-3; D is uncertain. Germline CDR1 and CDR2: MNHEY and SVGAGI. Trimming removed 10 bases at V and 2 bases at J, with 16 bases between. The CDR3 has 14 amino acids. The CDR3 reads CATRLQALTDTQYF. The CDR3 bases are TGTGCCACCCGACTCCAGGCACTCACAGATACGCAGTATTTT.

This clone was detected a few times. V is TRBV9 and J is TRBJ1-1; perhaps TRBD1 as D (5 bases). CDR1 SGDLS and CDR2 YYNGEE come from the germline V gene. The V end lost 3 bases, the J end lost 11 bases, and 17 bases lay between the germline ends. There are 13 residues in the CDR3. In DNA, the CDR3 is TGTGCCAGCAGCGAGATTGGCAGGGAGGAGGCTTTCTTT. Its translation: CASSEIGREEAFF. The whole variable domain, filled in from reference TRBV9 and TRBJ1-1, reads DSGVTQTPKHLITATGQRVTLRCSPRSGDLSVYWYQQSLDQGLQFLIQYYNGEERAKGNILERFSAQQFPDLHSELNLSSLELGDSALYFCASSEIGREEAFFGQGTRLTVV.

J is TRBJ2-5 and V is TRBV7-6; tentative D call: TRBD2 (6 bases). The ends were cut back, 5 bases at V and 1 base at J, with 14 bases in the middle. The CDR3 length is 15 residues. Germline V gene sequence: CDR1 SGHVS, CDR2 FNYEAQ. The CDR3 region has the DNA TGTGCCAGCAGCCCCGGGGGTAGCAGCCAAGAGACCCAGTACTTC. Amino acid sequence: CASSPGGSSQETQYF.

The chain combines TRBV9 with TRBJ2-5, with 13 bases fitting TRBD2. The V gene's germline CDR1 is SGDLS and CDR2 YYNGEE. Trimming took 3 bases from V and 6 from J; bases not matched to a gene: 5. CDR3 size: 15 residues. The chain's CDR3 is CASSAGTSGIQTQYF. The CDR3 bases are TGTGCCAGCAGCGCCGGGACTAGCGGGATCCAGACCCAGTACTTC.

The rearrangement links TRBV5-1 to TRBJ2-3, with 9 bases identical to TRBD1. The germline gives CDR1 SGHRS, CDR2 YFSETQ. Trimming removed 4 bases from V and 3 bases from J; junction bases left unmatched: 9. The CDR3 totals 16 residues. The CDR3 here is CASSLGDRVSTDTQYF. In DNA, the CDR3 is TGCGCCAGCAGCCTGGGGGACAGGGTTTCGACAGATACGCAGTATTTT.